This T cell receptor (beta chain) is from a study of T cell responses to AZD1222 COVID-19 vaccine. Germline CDR1 and CDR2: SNHLY and FYNNEI. This CDR3 has 15 amino acids. Between the trimmed V and J ends, which lost 6 bases and 2 bases, there was a span of 17 bases. The data were produced by immunoSEQ multiplex PCR, yet TCRdb's version contains in-frame clones alone and is incomplete. Found here are around 130,000 clones, 90% to 95% of them singletons; the top ten hold roughly 4%. General study results and limits: Reports say nearly half of spike-specific TCRs go after unmutated variant regions. Vaccine-associated CD4 TCRs spanned spike, dominant at 160-218 and 743-854.

Comment on this clone: Its antigen is currently unknown.

The chain links TRBV2 to TRBJ2-7, with a possible D match to TRBD2 (5 bases). The sample was peripheral blood, taken 28 days after the second AZD1222 dose. The sequence came from an adult who received the AZD1222 COVID-19 vaccine. The CDR3 is CASSSLRGLAYEQYF. In nucleotides, the CDR3 is TGTGCCAGCAGCTCTCTCCGCGGGTTAGCCTACGAGCAGTACTTC.